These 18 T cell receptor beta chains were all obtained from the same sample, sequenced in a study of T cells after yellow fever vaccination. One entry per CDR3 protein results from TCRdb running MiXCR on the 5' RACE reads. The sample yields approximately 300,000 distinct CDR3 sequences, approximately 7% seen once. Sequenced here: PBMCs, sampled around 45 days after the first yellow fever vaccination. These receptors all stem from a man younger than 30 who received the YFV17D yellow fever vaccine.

CDR3 nucleotides: TGCGCCAGCAAGGGAGCCAGCACAGATACGCAGTATTTT. Its protein product is CASKGASTDTQYF. This chain links TRBV5-1 with TRBJ2-3; D might be TRBD2 (5 bases). The germline V gene has CDR1 SGHRS and CDR2 YFSETQ. V lost 6 bases and J lost 0, with 8 bases in between. CDR3 length: 13 residues.

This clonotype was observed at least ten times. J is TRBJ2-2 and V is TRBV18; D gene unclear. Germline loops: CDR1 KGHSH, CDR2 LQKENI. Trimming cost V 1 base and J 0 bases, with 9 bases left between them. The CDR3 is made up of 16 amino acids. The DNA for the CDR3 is TGTGCCAGCTCACCACTGGGTCGCGCGAACACCGGGGAGCTGTTTTTT. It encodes CASSPLGRANTGELFF.

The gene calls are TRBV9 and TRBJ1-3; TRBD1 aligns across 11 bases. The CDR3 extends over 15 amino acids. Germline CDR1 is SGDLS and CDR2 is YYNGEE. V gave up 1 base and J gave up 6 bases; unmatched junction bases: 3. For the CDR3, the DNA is TGTGCCAGCAGCGTACTAGGACAGGGGGCAAACACCATATATTTT. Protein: CASSVLGQGANTIYF.

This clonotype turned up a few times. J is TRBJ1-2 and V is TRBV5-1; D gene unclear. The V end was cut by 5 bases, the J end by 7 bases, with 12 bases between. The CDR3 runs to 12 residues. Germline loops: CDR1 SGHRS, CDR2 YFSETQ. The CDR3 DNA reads TGCGCCAGCAGTGTCTTTTTCGGTGGCTACACCTTC. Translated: CASSVFFGGYTF.

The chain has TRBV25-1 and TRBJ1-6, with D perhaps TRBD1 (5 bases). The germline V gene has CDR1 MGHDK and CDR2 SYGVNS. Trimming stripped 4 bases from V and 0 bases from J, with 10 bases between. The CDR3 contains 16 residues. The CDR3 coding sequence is TGTGCCAGCAGTGGCCCAGGGAGCTCCTATAATTCACCCCTCCACTTT. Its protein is CASSGPGSSYNSPLHF.

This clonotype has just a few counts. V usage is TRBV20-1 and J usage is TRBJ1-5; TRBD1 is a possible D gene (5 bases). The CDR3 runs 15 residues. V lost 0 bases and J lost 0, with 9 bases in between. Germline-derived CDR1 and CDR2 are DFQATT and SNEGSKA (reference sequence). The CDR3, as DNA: TGCAGTGCTAGAGACAGGGTTCATAGCAATCAGCCCCAGCATTTT. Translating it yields CSARDRVHSNQPQHF.

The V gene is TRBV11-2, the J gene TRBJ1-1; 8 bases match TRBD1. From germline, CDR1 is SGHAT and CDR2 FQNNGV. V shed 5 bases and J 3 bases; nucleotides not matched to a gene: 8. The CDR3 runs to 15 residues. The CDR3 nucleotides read TGTGCCAGCAGCGGATCAGGGGGCGCTTACACTGAAGCTTTCTTT. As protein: CASSGSGGAYTEAFF.

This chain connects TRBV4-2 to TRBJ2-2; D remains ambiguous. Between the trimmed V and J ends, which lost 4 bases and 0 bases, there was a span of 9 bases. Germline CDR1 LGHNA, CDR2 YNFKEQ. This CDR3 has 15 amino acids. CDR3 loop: CASSLRHTNTGELFF. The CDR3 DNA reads TGTGCCAGCAGCCTTCGACACACGAACACCGGGGAGCTGTTTTTT.

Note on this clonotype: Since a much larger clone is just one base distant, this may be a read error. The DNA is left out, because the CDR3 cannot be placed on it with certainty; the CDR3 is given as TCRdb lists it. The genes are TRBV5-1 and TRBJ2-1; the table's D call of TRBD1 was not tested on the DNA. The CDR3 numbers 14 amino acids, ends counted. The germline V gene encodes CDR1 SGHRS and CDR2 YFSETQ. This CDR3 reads CASSFAAGTPLWFF.

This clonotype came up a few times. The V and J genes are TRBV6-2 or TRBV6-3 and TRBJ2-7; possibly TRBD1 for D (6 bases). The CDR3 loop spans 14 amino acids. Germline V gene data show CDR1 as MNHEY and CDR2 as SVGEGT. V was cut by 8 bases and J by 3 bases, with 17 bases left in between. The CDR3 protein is CASSRTVEFYEQYV. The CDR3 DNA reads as TGTGCCAGCTCCCGGACAGTAGAATTCTACGAGCAGTACGTC.

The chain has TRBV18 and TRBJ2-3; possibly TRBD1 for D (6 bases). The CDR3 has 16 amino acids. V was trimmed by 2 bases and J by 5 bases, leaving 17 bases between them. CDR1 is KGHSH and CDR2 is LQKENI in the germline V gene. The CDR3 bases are TGTGCCAGCTCACCAAGCCCAGGGGAAGAAGTAGATACGCAGTATTTT. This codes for CASSPSPGEEVDTQYF.

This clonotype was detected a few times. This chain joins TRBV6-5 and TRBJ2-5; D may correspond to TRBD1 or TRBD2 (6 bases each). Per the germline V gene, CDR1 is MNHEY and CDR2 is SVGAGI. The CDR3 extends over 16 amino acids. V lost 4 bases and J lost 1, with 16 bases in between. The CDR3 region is CASSSSPRGAQETQYF. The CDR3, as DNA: TGTGCCAGCAGTTCCTCCCCGAGGGGGGCCCAAGAGACCCAGTACTTC.

CDR3 in DNA: TGTGCCAGCAGCTATATAGGACTGCCGAACACCGGGGAGCTGTTTTTT. Translation: CASSYIGLPNTGELFF. This chain connects TRBV3-1 to TRBJ2-2; possibly TRBD2 for D (5 bases). Germline values: CDR1 LGHDT, CDR2 YNNKEL (reference sequence). The CDR3 loop spans 16 amino acids. Trimming took off 5 bases at V and 0 bases at J, with 13 bases between the two ends.

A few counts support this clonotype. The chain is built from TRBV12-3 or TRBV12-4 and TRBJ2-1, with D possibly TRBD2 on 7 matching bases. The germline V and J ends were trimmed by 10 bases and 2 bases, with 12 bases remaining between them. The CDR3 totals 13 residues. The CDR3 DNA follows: TGTGCCACCCGAGGGGGGGCCTACAATGAGCAGTTCTTC. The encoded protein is CATRGGAYNEQFF.

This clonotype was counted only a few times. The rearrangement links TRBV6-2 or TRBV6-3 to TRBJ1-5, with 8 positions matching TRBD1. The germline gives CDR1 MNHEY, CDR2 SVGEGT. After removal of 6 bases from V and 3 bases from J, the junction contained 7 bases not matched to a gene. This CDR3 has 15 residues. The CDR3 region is CASRKGQGFNQPQHF. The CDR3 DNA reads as TGTGCCAGCAGAAAAGGACAGGGATTCAATCAGCCCCAGCATTTT.

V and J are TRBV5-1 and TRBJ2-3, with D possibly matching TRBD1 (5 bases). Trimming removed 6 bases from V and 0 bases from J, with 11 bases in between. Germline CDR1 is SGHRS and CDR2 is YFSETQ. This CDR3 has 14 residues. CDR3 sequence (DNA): TGCGCCAGCACGTCGACAGCTAGCACAGATACGCAGTATTTT. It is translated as CASTSTASTDTQYF.

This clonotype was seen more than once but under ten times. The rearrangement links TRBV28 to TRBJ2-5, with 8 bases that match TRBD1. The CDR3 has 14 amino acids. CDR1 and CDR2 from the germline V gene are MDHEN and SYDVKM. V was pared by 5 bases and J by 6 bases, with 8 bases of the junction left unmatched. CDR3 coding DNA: TGTGCCAGCAGTAGCAGGGGGCGAGCGAAGACCCAGTACTTC. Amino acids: CASSSRGRAKTQYF.

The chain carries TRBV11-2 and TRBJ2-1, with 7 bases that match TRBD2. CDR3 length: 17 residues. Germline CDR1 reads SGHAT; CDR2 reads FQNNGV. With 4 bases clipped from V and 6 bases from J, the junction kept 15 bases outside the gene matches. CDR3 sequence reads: CASSSPVGVGGGNEQFF. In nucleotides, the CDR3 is TGTGCCAGCAGCTCCCCGGTAGGAGTGGGGGGGGGCAATGAGCAGTTCTTC.